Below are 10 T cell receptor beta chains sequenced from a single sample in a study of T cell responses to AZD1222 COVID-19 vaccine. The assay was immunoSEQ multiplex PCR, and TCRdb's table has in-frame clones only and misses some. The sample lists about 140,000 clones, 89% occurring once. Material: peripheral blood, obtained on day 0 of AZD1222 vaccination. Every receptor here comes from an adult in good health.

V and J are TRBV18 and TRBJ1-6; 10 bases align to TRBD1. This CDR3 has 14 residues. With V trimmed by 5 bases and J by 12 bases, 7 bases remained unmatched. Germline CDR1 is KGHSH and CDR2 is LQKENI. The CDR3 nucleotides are TGTGCCAGCTCATCGGGACAGGGGTTGAGACCCCTCCACTTT. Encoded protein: CASSSGQGLRPLHF.

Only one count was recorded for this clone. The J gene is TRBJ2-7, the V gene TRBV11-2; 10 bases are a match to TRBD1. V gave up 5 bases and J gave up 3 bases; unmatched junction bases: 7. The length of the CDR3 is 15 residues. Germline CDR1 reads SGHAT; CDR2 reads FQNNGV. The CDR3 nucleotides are TGTGCCAGCAGCCCGGGACAGGGGTACTTCTACGAGCAGTACTTC. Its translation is CASSPGQGYFYEQYF.

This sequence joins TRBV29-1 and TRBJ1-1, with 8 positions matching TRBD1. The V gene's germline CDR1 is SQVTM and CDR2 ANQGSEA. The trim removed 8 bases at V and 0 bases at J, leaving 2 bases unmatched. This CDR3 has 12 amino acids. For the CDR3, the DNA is TGCAGCTCGGGACAGGTGAACACTGAAGCTTTCTTT. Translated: CSSGQVNTEAFF.

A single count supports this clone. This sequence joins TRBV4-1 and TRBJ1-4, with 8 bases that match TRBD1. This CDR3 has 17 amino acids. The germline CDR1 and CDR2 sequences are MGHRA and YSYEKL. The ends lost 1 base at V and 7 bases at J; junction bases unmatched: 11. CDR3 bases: TGCGCCAGCAGCCAAGGATTCCAAGGACAGGGTGGTGAAAAACTGTTTTTT. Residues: CASSQGFQGQGGEKLFF.

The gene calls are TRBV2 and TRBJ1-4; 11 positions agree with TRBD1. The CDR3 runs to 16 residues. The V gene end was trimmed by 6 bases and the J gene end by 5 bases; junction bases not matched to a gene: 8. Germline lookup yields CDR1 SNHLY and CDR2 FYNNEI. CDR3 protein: CASRAGQGVSNEKLFF. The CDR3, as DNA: TGTGCCAGCAGGGCGGGACAGGGGGTCTCCAATGAAAAACTGTTTTTT.

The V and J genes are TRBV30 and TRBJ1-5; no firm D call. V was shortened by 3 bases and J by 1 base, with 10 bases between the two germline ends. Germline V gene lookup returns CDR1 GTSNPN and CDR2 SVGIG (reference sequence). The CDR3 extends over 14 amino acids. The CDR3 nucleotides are TGTGCCTGGAGCCACCGCGGGAGCAATCAGCCCCAGCATTTT. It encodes CAWSHRGSNQPQHF.

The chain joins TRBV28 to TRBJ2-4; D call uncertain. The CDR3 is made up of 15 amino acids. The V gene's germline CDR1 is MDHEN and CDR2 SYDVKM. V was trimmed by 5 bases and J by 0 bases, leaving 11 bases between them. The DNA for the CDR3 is TGTGCCAGCAGTGGGCCCTTCCTAGCCAAAAACATTCAGTACTTC. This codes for CASSGPFLAKNIQYF.

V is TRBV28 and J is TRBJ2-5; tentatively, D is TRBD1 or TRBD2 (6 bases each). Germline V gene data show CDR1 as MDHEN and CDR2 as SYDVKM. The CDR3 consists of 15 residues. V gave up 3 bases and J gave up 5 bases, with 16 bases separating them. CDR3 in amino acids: CASSFRGQPGETQYF. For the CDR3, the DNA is TGTGCCAGCAGTTTTCGGGGGCAGCCGGGCGAGACCCAGTACTTC.

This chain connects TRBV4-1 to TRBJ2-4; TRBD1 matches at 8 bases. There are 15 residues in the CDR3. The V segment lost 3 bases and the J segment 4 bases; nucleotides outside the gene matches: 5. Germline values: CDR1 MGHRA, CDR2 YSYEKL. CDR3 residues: CASSQLQGEKNIQYF. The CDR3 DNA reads TGCGCCAGCAGCCAGTTACAGGGGGAGAAAAACATTCAGTACTTC.

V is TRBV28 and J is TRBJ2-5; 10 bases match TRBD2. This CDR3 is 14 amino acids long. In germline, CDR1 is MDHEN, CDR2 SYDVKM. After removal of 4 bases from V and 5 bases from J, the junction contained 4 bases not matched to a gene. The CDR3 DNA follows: TGTGCCAGCAGTTCCCTAGCGGGAGTCGAGACCCAGTACTTC. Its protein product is CASSSLAGVETQYF.